This TCR beta chain was profiled in a study of CD8 T cells in ankylosing spondylitis. Study-level points and caveats: Reported data indicate significant enrichment of disease-linked clones within matched ankylosing spondylitis synovial fluid.

TCRdb fed the 5' RACE reads into MiXCR, producing one record per CDR3 protein. The sample lists more than 150,000 distinct CDR3 sequences, around a tenth seen once, with around 29% in the top ten. Note on this clonotype: Its specificity is not known.

Material for sequencing was blood, either unsorted or a sorted T cell fraction (not recorded which). The TCR comes from a male donor with ankylosing spondylitis or in good health (not recorded which).

CDR3 nucleotide sequence: TGCAGTGCTGTACTAGCGGGGTCCGGCGGGACCCAGTACTTC. As protein: CSAVLAGSGGTQYF. The chain uses TRBV20-1 and TRBJ2-5; 10 bases are a match to TRBD2. Trimming at V came to 5 bases and at J to 7 bases, leaving 10 bases not matched to a gene. The length of the CDR3 is 14 residues. The germline CDR1 and CDR2 sequences are DFQATT and SNEGSKA (reference sequence).